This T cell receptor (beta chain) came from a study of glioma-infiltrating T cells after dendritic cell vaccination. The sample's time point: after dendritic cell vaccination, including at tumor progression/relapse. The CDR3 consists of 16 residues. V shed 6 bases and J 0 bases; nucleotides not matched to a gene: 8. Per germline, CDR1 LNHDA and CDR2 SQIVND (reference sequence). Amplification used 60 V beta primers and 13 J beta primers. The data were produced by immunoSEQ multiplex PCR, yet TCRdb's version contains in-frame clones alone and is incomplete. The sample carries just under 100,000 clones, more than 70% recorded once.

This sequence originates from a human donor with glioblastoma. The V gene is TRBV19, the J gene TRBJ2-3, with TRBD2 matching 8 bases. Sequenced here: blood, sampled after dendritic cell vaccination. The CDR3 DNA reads TGTGCCAGTAGCCGATTTAGCGGGATTAGCACAGATACGCAGTATTTT. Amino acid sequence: CASSRFSGISTDTQYF.